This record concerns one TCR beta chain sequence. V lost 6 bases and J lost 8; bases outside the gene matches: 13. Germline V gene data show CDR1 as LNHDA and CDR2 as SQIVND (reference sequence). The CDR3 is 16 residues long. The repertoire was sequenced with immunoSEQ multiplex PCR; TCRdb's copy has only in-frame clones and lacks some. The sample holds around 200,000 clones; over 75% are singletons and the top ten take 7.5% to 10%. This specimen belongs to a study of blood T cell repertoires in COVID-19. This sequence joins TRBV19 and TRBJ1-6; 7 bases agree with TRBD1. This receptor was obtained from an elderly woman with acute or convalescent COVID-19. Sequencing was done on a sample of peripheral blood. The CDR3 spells CASRTGYIPEDSPLHF. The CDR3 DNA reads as TGTGCCAGTAGGACAGGGTATATTCCTGAGGATTCACCCCTCCACTTT.